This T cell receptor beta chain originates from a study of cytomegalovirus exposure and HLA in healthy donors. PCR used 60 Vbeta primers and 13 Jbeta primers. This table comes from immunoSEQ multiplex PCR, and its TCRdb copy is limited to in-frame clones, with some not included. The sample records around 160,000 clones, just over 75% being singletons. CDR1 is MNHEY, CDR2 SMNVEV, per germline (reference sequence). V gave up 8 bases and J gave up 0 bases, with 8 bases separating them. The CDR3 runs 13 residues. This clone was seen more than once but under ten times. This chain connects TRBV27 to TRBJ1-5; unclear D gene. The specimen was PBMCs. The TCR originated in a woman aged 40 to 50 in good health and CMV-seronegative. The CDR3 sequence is CASGEFSNQPQHF. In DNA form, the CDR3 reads TGTGCCAGCGGAGAATTTAGCAATCAGCCCCAGCATTTT.